The following is a T cell receptor (beta chain) sequence with its context. Sequencing used immunoSEQ multiplex PCR; TCRdb keeps in-frame clones, though not all of them. Among 23,000 or so clones listed, approximately 40% were seen once. This specimen comes from a study of graft-versus-host responses after intestinal transplantation. Study as a whole: All recipients were given anti-thymocyte globulin induction, and tacrolimus and steroids were then administered for three to four years.

CDR3 length: 13 amino acids. Looked up from germline, CDR1 is KGHSH and CDR2 is LQKENI. The V end was cut by 6 bases, the J end by 2 bases, with 8 bases between. The chain is built from TRBV18 and TRBJ1-3; tentatively, D is TRBD1 (6 bases). Specimen: alloreactive CD4+ T cells from a mixed lymphocyte reaction culture, collected before intestinal transplant. Regarding subset: CFSE-low proliferating T cells sorted from roughly six-day pre-transplant mixed lymphocyte reaction (GvH or HvG direction). The TCR comes from a human patient who received an intestinal transplant. In DNA form, the CDR3 reads TGTGCCAGCTCCCGGACAGCTGGAAACACCATATATTTT. Its protein product is CASSRTAGNTIYF.